This entry is about one TCR beta chain. Unique molecular identifiers were incorporated during preparation of the TCRbeta library. Using its own MiXCR run on the PCR reads, TCRdb lists one record per CDR3 protein. This sample has almost 400,000 distinct CDR3 sequences; just over 20% occur once, and the top ten carry 3% to 4%. The data originate from a study of T-cell reconstitution after alpha-beta-depleted transplantation in children. Germline V gene lookup returns CDR1 LGHNA and CDR2 YSLEER. This CDR3 region has 15 residues. V lost 4 bases, J lost 3 bases, and 12 bases lay in between. This receptor was identified in a human donor who donated a stem cell graft to a child with acute myeloid leukemia. The material was PBMCs from the stem cell graft donor, obtained from the stem cell graft. V and J are TRBV4-3 and TRBJ2-2; D is undetermined. CDR3 region: CASSRRQSYTGELFF. The CDR3 nucleotides read TGCGCCAGCAGCCGAAGGCAGAGCTACACCGGGGAGCTGTTTTTT.